Below, 13 T cell receptor beta chains from the same sample are listed, as sequenced in a study of T cell repertoires in aging, cancer and after chemotherapy. Peripheral blood genomic DNA, not sorted cells or RNA, was the template. A mixed TRB-A/B primer pool amplified rearranged TRB by multiplex touch-down PCR. TCRdb re-called the multiplex PCR reads with MiXCR, one entry per CDR3 protein. Of around 16,000 distinct CDR3 sequences listed, 40% to 55% are singletons. Sequencing input: blood. The receptors were gathered from a human donor in good health.

This clonotype was seen only a few times. The V and J genes are TRBV19 and TRBJ2-1; D may be TRBD2 (6 bases). Deletions cut 6 bases from V and 1 base from J, with 13 bases between. The CDR3 contains 15 residues. CDR1 is LNHDA and CDR2 is SQIVND in the germline V gene (reference sequence). This CDR3 reads CASSLGSLSYNEQFF. The CDR3 DNA reads as TGTGCCAGTAGCCTCGGGAGTTTGTCCTACAATGAGCAGTTCTTC.

This clonotype was observed a handful of times. J is TRBJ1-1 and V is TRBV6-2 or TRBV6-3, with D perhaps matching TRBD1 (5 bases). With 0 bases removed from V and 5 bases from J, the gap between germline ends came to 13 bases. Germline V CDR1 and CDR2: MNHEY, SVGEGT. This CDR3 is 15 amino acids long. CDR3 DNA: TGTGCCAGCAGTTACTCGCCGGGGAAGGGGACTGAAGCTTTCTTT. Translated: CASSYSPGKGTEAFF.

The V gene is TRBV6-5, the J gene TRBJ2-2, with 9 bases fitting TRBD1. The germline V gene encodes CDR1 MNHEY and CDR2 SVGAGI. Losses at the gene ends were 5 bases for V and 4 bases for J; bases not matched to a gene: 5. The CDR3 has 15 residues. CDR3 in DNA: TGTGCCAGCAGTACAGGGACAGGGCTCACCGGGGAGCTGTTTTTT. This translates into CASSTGTGLTGELFF.

This clonotype was counted between two and nine times. J is TRBJ1-2 and V is TRBV19, with 9 bases identical to TRBD1. V dropped 7 bases and J dropped 6; count of bases not matched to a gene: 9. From germline, CDR1 is LNHDA and CDR2 SQIVND (reference sequence). The CDR3 spans 14 residues. This CDR3 is CASTSDRGDNGYTF. The CDR3 nucleotides are TGTGCCAGTACCTCGGACAGGGGAGACAATGGCTACACCTTC.

By sample share, this clonotype is medium-sized (0.01 to 0.1%). The V call is TRBV29-1, the J call TRBJ2-3; TRBD1 or TRBD2 may be the D gene (6 bases each). Germline V gene sequence: CDR1 SQVTM, CDR2 ANQGSEA. The CDR3 extends over 13 amino acids. Trimming stripped 6 bases from V and 2 bases from J, with 12 bases between. CDR3 bases: TGCAGCGTCGGTGGGGGGCCCACAGATACGCAGTATTTT. Translating it yields CSVGGGPTDTQYF.

This CDR3 reads CASSVTGTTNHEQYF. Here the CDR3 DNA reads TGTGCCAGCAGCGTAACCGGGACTACCAACCACGAGCAGTACTTC. The V call is TRBV7-2, the J call TRBJ2-7; TRBD2 agrees at 7 bases. Unmatched junction bases numbered 12, after V lost 5 bases and J lost 5 bases. This CDR3 contains 15 residues. CDR1 and CDR2 (germline): SGHTA, FQGNSA. The variable domain in full, completed from reference TRBV7-2 and TRBJ2-7, reads GAGVSQSPSNKVTEKGKDVELRCDPISGHTALYWYRQSLGQGLEFLIYFQGNSAPDKSGLPSDRFSAERTGGSVSTLTIQRTQQEDSAVYLCASSVTGTTNHEQYFGPGTRLTVT.

The rearrangement joins TRBV5-6 to TRBJ2-7; tentative D call: TRBD2 (6 bases). Trimming stripped 4 bases from V and 5 bases from J, with 16 bases between. The CDR3 is 14 amino acids. The germline CDR1 and CDR2 sequences are SGHDT and YYEEEE. CDR3 DNA sequence: TGTGCCAGCAGCCCCTCCCGGACTAATAACGAGCAGTACTTC. It is translated as CASSPSRTNNEQYF.

This clonotype was seen only a few times. The chain joins TRBV13 to TRBJ2-5; possible D gene TRBD1, 6 bases. V gave up 4 bases and J gave up 3 bases, with 18 bases separating them. CDR1 is PRHDT, CDR2 FYEKMQ, per germline (reference sequence). The length of the CDR3 is 16 residues. In DNA form, the CDR3 reads TGTGCCAGCAGCTCAAATGGGGACATAACGGAAGAGACCCAGTACTTC. Translation gives CASSSNGDITEETQYF.

This clonotype was detected once. The chain carries TRBV19 and TRBJ1-1; 7 bases map to TRBD1. Germline loops: CDR1 LNHDA, CDR2 SQIVND (reference sequence). The CDR3 length is 14 residues. J lost 3 bases, V lost 3 bases, and 4 bases had no gene match. The CDR3 DNA sequence: TGTGCCAGTAGTATTATCGACAGGGACACTGAAGCTTTCTTT. It yields the protein CASSIIDRDTEAFF. The entire variable domain, with the rest obtained from reference TRBV19 and TRBJ1-1, is as follows: DGGITQSPKYLFRKEGQNVTLSCEQNLNHDAMYWYRQDPGQGLRLIYYSQIVNDFQKGDIAEGYSVSREKKESFPLTVTSAQKNPTAFYLCASSIIDRDTEAFFGQGTRLTVV.

V and J are TRBV4-3 and TRBJ2-5, with D perhaps matching TRBD2 (6 bases). V was cut by 1 base and J by 2 bases, with 17 bases left in between. Germline CDR1 LGHNA, CDR2 YSLEER. The CDR3 contains 17 residues. In nucleotides, the CDR3 is TGCGCCAGCAGCCAAGGGGTGTCGGTAGCGGTGCAAGAGACCCAGTACTTC. Translating it yields CASSQGVSVAVQETQYF.

The chain recombines TRBV6-5 with TRBJ2-7, with D hard to call. CDR1 and CDR2 from the germline V gene are MNHEY and SVGAGI. The V end was cut by 7 bases, the J end by 5 bases, with 9 bases between. The CDR3 is 11 residues long. The CDR3 sequence: CASTLGNEQYF. For the CDR3, the DNA is TGTGCCAGCACCCTAGGGAACGAGCAGTACTTC.

Points on this clonotype: A junction end diverges from the germline sequence, so it may reflect a read error. V gene TRBV15 combines with J gene TRBJ2-5, with 7 bases aligning to TRBD1. CDR3 size: 15 residues. Germline CDR1 is LNHNV and CDR2 is YYDKDF (reference sequence). The CDR3 sequence: CATSGDRAPGETQYF. CDR3 DNA: TGTGCCACCAGCGGAGACAGGGCCCCGGGGGAGACCCAGTACTTC.

This clonotype has more than one count but fewer than ten. This chain joins TRBV12-3 or TRBV12-4 and TRBJ2-7, with D maybe TRBD1 (5 bases). The CDR3 has 12 residues. Trimming pared 4 bases from V and 4 bases from J, leaving 8 bases between. CDR3 protein: CASSSGFYEQYF. CDR3 coding DNA: TGTGCCAGCAGTTCAGGGTTTTACGAGCAGTACTTC.